This TCR beta chain appears in the sequencing data of a study of CD4 T cell repertoires in COVID-19. This clone rates as medium-sized (0.01 to 0.1%). Its antigen remains unidentified. Stimulation with autologous monocytes and recombinant SARS-CoV-2 spike or nucleoprotein produced proliferating antigen-reactive T cell lines. Cultures began with 400,000 to 650,000 cells for each subset. Study-wide results and caveats: Several top expanded SARS-CoV-2-reactive clonotypes were shared by two or three memory subsets. In SARS-CoV and/or HKU1 spike cultures, between roughly 6 and 27% of SARS-CoV-2 clonotypes reappeared.

TCRdb's copy holds only in-frame clones and misses some; the assay was immunoSEQ multiplex PCR. The table shows some 1,500 clones, with 16% occurring only once. The TCR sequence derives from a human donor who had COVID-19. Sequenced here: central memory CD4+ T cells, cultured in vitro, sampled after recovery from COVID-19.

CDR3 bases: TGTGCCAGCAGCGCGTCAGGGGGTCTTAATGAAAAACTGTTTTTT. Translation: CASSASGGLNEKLFF. The chain combines TRBV7-8 with TRBJ1-4; TRBD1 aligns across 7 bases. The V and J ends lost 5 bases and 4 bases, in that order; junction bases with no gene match: 7. Germline values: CDR1 SGHVS, CDR2 FQNEAQ. The CDR3 runs 15 residues.